This entry concerns a single TCR beta chain. Its specificity is unknown. The data derive from a study of OX40 agonist ivuxolimab in advanced cancers. Study details: Patients were infused with ivuxolimab every 2 weeks at 0.01 to 10 mg/kg. At under 85% male, the cohort had a mean age of 60 years, ranging from roughly 20 to 90.

Study-wide findings and caveats: The work left the antigen specificity of expanded peripheral T cells undetermined.

The CDR3 extends over 15 amino acids. Germline V CDR1 and CDR2: LNHDA, SQIVND (reference sequence). The V gene end was trimmed by 4 bases and the J gene end by 3 bases; junction bases not matched to a gene: 6. Only in-frame clones appear in the TCRdb table, and some are missing; sequencing was by immunoSEQ multiplex PCR. Among about 51,000 clones, almost 90% were seen once, and the ten largest hold roughly 3.6%. The starting material was CD4+ or CD8+ T cells sorted from blood, obtained in a trial of the OX40 agonist ivuxolimab. This chain links TRBV19 with TRBJ2-7, with 10 bases that match TRBD1. This sequence originates from an adult with an advanced solid tumor such as melanoma, head and neck, liver or kidney cancer. CDR3: CASSNGQGDIYEQYF. The CDR3 DNA reads as TGTGCCAGTAGTAACGGACAGGGGGACATCTACGAGCAGTACTTC.